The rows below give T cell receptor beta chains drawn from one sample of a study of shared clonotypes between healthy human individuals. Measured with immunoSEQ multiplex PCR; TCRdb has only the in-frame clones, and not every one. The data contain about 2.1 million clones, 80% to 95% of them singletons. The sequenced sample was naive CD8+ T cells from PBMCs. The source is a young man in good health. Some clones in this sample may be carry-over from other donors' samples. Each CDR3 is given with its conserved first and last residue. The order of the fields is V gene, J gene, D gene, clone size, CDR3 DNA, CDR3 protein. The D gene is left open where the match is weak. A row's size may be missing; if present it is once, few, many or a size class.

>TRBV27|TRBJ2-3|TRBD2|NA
TGTGCCAGCAGTTTACTTGTTCTCGCGGGAGGAGCGAATACGCAGTATTTT
CASSLLVLAGGANTQYF
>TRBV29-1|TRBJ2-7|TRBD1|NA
TGCAGCGTGCGACCAGCCAACAGGGGTTCCGAGCAGTACTTC
CSVRPANRGSEQYF
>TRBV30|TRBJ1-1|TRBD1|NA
TGTGCCTTTAACAGGGGGGTGAACACTGAAGCTTTCTTT
CAFNRGVNTEAFF
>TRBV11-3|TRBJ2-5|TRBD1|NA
TGTGCCAGCAGCTCTAGAGGGGCAGGGGGCGTAGAGACCCAGTACTTC
CASSSRGAGGVETQYF
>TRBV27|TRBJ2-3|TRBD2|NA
TGTGCCAGCAGTTTTCTTTCTTATAGCGGGGGTTCCGTAGATACGCAGTATTTT
CASSFLSYSGGSVDTQYF
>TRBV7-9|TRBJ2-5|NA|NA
TGTGCCAGCAGCCCGCGGGACAGATTACAAGAGACCCAGTACTTC
CASSPRDRLQETQYF
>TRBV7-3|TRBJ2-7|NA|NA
TGTGCCAGCAGCTTAGAGCCGGCCTACGAGCAGTACTTC
CASSLEPAYEQYF
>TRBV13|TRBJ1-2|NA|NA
TGTGCCAGCCGTATGGGGCGGGGTGGTTATGGCTACACCTTC
CASRMGRGGYGYTF
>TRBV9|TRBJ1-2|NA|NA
TGTGCCAGCAGCGTAGACCCCACAAACTATGGCTACACCTTC
CASSVDPTNYGYTF
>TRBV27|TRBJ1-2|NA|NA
TGTGCCAGCACCTCCGGCGGGGACTATGGCTACACCTTC
CASTSGGDYGYTF
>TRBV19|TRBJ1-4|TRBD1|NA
TGTGCCAGTAGTATACGGACAGGGGGCGGTGAAAAACTGTTTTTT
CASSIRTGGGEKLFF
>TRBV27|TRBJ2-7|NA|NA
TGTGCCAGCAGTTTCGGCAGCGTTTACGAGCAGTACTTC
CASSFGSVYEQYF
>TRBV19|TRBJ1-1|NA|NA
TGTGCCAGTAGTATCAGCCCAGCGGCAGGGAACACTGAAGCTTTCTTT
CASSISPAAGNTEAFF
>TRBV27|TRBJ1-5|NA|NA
TGTGCCAGCAGTTTACGAGTCAACAATCAGCCCCAGCATTTT
CASSLRVNNQPQHF
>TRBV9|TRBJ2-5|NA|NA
TGTGCCAGCAGCGATTCCGGGACCCCCAGGGAGACCCAGTACTTC
CASSDSGTPRETQYF
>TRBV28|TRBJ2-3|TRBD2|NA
TGTGCCAGCAGTTTAATCGGACTAGCGGGAGAGCAGTATTTT
CASSLIGLAGEQYF
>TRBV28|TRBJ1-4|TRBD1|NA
TGTGCCAGCAGTTCGGACAGGGGGCGCGTAGCTAATGAAAAACTGTTTTTT
CASSSDRGRVANEKLFF
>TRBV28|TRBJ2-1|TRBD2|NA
TGTGCCAGCAGTTTATCGCTCGGGACTAGCGGTTACAATGAGCAGTTCTTC
CASSLSLGTSGYNEQFF
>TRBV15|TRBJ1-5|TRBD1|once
TGTGCCACCTGGGACAGGGGTAATCAGCCCCAGCATTTT
CATWDRGNQPQHF
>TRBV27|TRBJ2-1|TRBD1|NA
TGTGCCAGCAGTCAAAGACAGGGTACCTACAATGAGCAGTTCTTC
CASSQRQGTYNEQFF
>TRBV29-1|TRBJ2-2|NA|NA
TGCAGCGTTACTCAGGGGGGAGAGGACACCGGGGAGCTGTTTTTT
CSVTQGGEDTGELFF
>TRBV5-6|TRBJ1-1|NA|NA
TGTGCCAGCACTTGGGGAGCTGAAGCTTTCTTT
CASTWGAEAFF